The 11 T cell receptor beta chains in this list originate from one sample, sequenced in a study of T cells in Graves' hyperthyroidism and ophthalmopathy. Using RNA transcripts as the source, TCR beta CDR3 regions were amplified. The TCR CDR3 was amplified in a first-round RT-PCR using the HTBI primer set. TCRdb re-derived calls from the multiplex PCR reads in MiXCR, one entry per CDR3 protein. The table lists about 640,000 distinct CDR3 sequences, roughly 15% of them singletons, with under 15% in the top ten. Input material: blood. These receptors came from a woman aged 45 to 65 with Graves' ophthalmopathy.

There are many counts of this clonotype. The chain links TRBV7-8 to TRBJ2-3; the D gene is possibly TRBD1 (5 bases). The CDR3 spans 14 residues. CDR1 is SGHVS, CDR2 FQNEAQ, per germline. V gave up 4 bases and J gave up 1 base, with 9 bases separating them. CDR3 region: CASSSQDRTDTQYF. The CDR3 nucleotides are TGTGCCAGCAGCTCACAGGACCGCACAGATACGCAGTATTTT.

This clonotype was counted a few times. This sequence joins TRBV6-1 and TRBJ1-5; possible D gene TRBD1, 6 bases. The CDR3 has 14 amino acids. V lost 8 bases, J lost 1 base, and 12 bases lay in between. Per germline, CDR1 MNHNS and CDR2 SASEGT. Here the CDR3 reads CASHITGSNQPQHF. The CDR3 DNA reads TGTGCCAGCCATATAACAGGGAGCAATCAGCCCCAGCATTTT.

This clonotype was counted between two and nine times. V is TRBV19 and J is TRBJ2-7; maybe TRBD1 (6 bases). CDR1 LNHDA and CDR2 SQIVND come from the germline V gene (reference sequence). The CDR3 is made up of 15 amino acids. V lost 1 base and J lost 1, with 11 bases in between. The CDR3 is CASSIAGDKSYEQYF. DNA for the CDR3: TGTGCCAGTAGTATAGCAGGGGATAAGTCCTACGAGCAGTACTTC.

This clonotype has a count of ten or more. This chain links TRBV6-2 or TRBV6-3 with TRBJ2-6, with D possibly being TRBD1 or TRBD2 (5 bases each). Trimming pared 2 bases from V and 2 bases from J, leaving 16 bases between. Germline CDR1 MNHEY, CDR2 SVGEGT. This CDR3 region has 18 residues. The CDR3 spells CASSYPGRFAPGANVLTF. CDR3 DNA: TGTGCCAGCAGTTACCCGGGACGTTTTGCCCCTGGGGCCAACGTCCTGACTTTC.

This clonotype came up many times. V is TRBV20-1 and J is TRBJ2-7; weak D call: TRBD1 (6 bases). CDR1 DFQATT and CDR2 SNEGSKA come from the germline V gene (reference sequence). The CDR3 is made up of 12 amino acids. The V and J ends lost 6 bases and 1 base respectively, with 10 bases between them. Here the CDR3 DNA reads TGCAGTGCAATTACAGGGTCCTACGAGCAGTACTTC. This gives the protein CSAITGSYEQYF.

In this sample, this clonotype turned up many times. The rearrangement links TRBV7-9 to TRBJ2-1, with D possibly TRBD1 on 5 matching bases. CDR3 length: 15 amino acids. Trimming left V 3 bases short and J 4 bases short, with 13 bases between. Germline CDR1 SEHNR, CDR2 FQNEAQ (reference sequence). This CDR3 is CASSLAFQGYNEQFF. CDR3 DNA sequence: TGTGCCAGCAGCTTGGCGTTCCAGGGATACAATGAGCAGTTCTTC.

The chain has TRBV6-1 and TRBJ2-3; D is ambiguous. The CDR3 has 12 amino acids. Trimming pared 8 bases from V and 0 bases from J, leaving 6 bases between. The germline V gene has CDR1 MNHNS and CDR2 SASEGT. The chain's CDR3 is CASWISTDTQYF. The CDR3, as DNA: TGTGCCAGCTGGATTAGCACAGATACGCAGTATTTT.

This clonotype was seen at least ten times. The chain links TRBV29-1 to TRBJ1-1, with D perhaps TRBD1 (5 bases). V lost 4 bases and J 0 bases, leaving 6 bases between the germline ends. CDR3 size: 12 residues. From germline, CDR1 is SQVTM and CDR2 ANQGSEA. The DNA of the CDR3 is TGCAGCGTTGGACAGATGAACACTGAAGCTTTCTTT. Encoded protein: CSVGQMNTEAFF.

The genes are TRBV6-1 and TRBJ2-1; D is ambiguous. Germline V gene lookup returns CDR1 MNHNS and CDR2 SASEGT. Trimming pared 8 bases from V and 13 bases from J, leaving 21 bases between. This CDR3 region has 13 residues. CDR3 in amino acids: CASRKEANFLQFF. CDR3 nucleotide sequence: TGTGCCAGCCGGAAAGAGGCTAATTTTTTACAGTTCTTC.

The chain is built from TRBV7-2 and TRBJ2-2; TRBD2 matches 8 bases. The CDR3 loop spans 15 amino acids. From germline, CDR1 is SGHTA and CDR2 FQGNSA. The V and J ends lost 1 base and 6 bases, in that order; junction bases with no gene match: 4. The CDR3, as DNA: TGTGCCAGCAGCTTAGGAGCGGGAGATCCCGGGGAGCTGTTTTTT. Translated, it gives CASSLGAGDPGELFF. Drawing the rest from reference TRBV7-2 and TRBJ2-2, the complete variable domain is GAGVSQSPSNKVTEKGKDVELRCDPISGHTALYWYRQSLGQGLEFLIYFQGNSAPDKSGLPSDRFSAERTGGSVSTLTIQRTQQEDSAVYLCASSLGAGDPGELFFGEGSRLTVL.

This clonotype turned up a few times. The chain has TRBV14 and TRBJ2-7; D remains ambiguous. CDR3 size: 14 residues. Deletions cut 5 bases from V and 2 bases from J, with 13 bases between. The germline CDR1 and CDR2 sequences are SGHDN and FVKESK. CDR3: CASSFPGLPYEQYF. CDR3 nucleotide sequence: TGTGCCAGCAGCTTCCCGGGCCTACCCTACGAGCAGTACTTC.